This TCR beta chain was documented in a study of shared clonotypes between healthy human individuals. In germline, CDR1 is MDHEN, CDR2 SYDVKM. The CDR3 extends over 15 amino acids. V was cut by 6 bases and J by 2 bases, with 16 bases left in between. The table came from immunoSEQ multiplex PCR; TCRdb's copy has only in-frame clones and leaves some out. The data hold hundreds of thousands of clones, with around two thirds observed a single time. The sequence derives from a man aged 25 to 40 in good health. The chain is built from TRBV28 and TRBJ1-2; tentative D call: TRBD1 (5 bases). Sequencing was carried out using memory CD4+ T cells sorted from blood. Subset given: CD45RA-negative fraction. This CDR3 reads CASSPLRVENYGYTF. The CDR3 nucleotides read TGTGCCAGCAGCCCACTCAGGGTGGAGAACTATGGCTACACCTTC.